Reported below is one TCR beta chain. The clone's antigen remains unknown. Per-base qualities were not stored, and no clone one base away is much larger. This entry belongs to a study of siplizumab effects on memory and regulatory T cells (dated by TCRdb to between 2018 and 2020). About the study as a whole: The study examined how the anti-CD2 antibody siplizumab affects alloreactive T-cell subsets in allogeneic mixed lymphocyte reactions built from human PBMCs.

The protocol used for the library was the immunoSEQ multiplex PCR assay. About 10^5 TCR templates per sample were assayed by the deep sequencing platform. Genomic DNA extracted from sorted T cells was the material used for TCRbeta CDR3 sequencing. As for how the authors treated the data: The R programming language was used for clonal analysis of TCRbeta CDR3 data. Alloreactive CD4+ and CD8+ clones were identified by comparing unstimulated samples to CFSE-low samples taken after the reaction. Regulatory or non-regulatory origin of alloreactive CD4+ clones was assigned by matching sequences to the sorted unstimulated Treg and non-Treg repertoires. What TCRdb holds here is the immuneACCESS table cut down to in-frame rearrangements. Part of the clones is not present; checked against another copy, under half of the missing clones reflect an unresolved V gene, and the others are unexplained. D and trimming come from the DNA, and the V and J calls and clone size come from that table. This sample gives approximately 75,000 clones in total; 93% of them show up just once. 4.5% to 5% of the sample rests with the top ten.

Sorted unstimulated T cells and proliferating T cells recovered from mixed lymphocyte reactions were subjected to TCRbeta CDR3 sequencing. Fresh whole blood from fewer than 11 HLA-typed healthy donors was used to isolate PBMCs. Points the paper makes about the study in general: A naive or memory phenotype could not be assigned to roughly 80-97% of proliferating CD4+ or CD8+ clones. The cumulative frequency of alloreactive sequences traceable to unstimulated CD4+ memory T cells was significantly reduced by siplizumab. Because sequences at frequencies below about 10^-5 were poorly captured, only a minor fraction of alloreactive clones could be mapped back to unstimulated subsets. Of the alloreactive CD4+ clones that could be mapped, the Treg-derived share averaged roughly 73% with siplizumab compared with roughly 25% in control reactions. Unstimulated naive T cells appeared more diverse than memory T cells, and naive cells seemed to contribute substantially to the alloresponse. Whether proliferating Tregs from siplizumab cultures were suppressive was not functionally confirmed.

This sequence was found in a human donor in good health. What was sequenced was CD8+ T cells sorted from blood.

The CDR3 region reads CASSFGSGGADTQYF. In nucleotide form, the sequence is TGTGCCAGCAGCTTCGGCAGCGGGGGGGCAGATACGCAGTATTTT. The sequence is built from TRBV27 and TRBJ2-3; 10 central bases correspond to TRBD2. Sequences MNHEY (CDR1) and SMNVEV (CDR2) are obtained from the germline V gene (reference sequence). At the junction V is shortened by 6 bases and J by 4 bases; bases outside the gene matches: 7. The CDR3 contains 15 residues, cysteine and phenylalanine counted. The entry retains the CDR3 DNA only, 45 bases that are in frame from base 1.